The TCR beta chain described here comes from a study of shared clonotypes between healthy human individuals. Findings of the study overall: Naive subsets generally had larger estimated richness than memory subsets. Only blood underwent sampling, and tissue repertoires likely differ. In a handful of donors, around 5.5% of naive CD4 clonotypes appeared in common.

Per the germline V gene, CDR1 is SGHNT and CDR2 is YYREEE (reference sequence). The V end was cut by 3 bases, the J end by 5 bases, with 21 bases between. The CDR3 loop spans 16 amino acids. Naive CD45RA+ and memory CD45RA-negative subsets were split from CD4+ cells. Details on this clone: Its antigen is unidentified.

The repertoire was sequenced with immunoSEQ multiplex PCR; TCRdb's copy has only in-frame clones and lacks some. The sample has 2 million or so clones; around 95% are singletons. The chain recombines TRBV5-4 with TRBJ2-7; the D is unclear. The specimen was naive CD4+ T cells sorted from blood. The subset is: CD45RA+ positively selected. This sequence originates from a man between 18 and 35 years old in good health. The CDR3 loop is CASSSGARLGPHEQYF. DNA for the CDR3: TGTGCCAGCAGCTCTGGTGCCCGCCTAGGACCCCACGAGCAGTACTTC.